This TCR beta chain appears in the sequencing data of a study of blood T cell repertoires in COVID-19. About the study: Collection of acute and convalescent COVID-19 samples took place in the United States, Italy and Spain. Nucleic acid was either cDNA or gDNA, and it came from T cells, B-cell-depleted T cells, or PBMCs.

Original processing notes: Using reference gene primer amplification, nucleated cell counts were estimated. Assay used: immunoSEQ multiplex PCR; TCRdb lists only in-frame clones, some missing. For V, J and clone size, that table is used; D and trimming come from the DNA. The sample records fewer than 80,000 clones, around 86% being singletons. V trimming: 1 base; J trimming: 12 bases; junction bases outside the gene matches: 11. Germline assignment: CDR1 LGHDT and CDR2 YNNKEL (reference sequence). The CDR3 covers 14 residues. Sequenced material: peripheral blood. The receptor was isolated from a man aged 25-45 years with acute or convalescent COVID-19. V is TRBV3-1 (or the pseudogene TRBV3-2) and J is TRBJ1-2; 7 bases align to TRBD1. The CDR3 sequence is CASSQVQGDSFHTF. The CDR3 DNA follows: TGTGCCAGCAGCCAAGTTCAAGGGGACAGCTTCCACACCTTC.